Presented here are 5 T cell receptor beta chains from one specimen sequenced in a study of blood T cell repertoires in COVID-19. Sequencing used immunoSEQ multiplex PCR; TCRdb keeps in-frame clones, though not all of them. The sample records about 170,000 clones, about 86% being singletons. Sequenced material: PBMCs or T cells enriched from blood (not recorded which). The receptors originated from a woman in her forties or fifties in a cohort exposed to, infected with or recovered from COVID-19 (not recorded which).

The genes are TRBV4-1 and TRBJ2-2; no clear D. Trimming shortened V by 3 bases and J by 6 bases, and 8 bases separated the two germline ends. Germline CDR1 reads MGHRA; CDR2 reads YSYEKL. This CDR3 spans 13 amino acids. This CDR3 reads CASSQRTAGELFF. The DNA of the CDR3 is TGCGCCAGCAGCCAGCGTACGGCCGGGGAGCTGTTTTTT.

In nucleotides, the CDR3 is TGTGCCAGCAGTCCGGACAGGGGGCAGCCCCAGCATTTT. Its protein product is CASSPDRGQPQHF. The chain is built from TRBV6-5 and TRBJ1-5; 10 bases line up with TRBD1. Germline CDR1 reads MNHEY; CDR2 reads SVGAGI. CDR3 length equals 13 residues. Germline trimming cut 5 bases from V and 7 bases from J; bases unmatched to any gene: 2.

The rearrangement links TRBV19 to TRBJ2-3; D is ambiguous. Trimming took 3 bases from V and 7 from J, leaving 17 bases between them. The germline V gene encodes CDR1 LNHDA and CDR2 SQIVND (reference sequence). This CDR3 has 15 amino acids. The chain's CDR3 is CASSITAQFVNTQYF. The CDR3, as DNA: TGTGCCAGTAGTATCACAGCACAATTCGTCAATACGCAGTATTTT.

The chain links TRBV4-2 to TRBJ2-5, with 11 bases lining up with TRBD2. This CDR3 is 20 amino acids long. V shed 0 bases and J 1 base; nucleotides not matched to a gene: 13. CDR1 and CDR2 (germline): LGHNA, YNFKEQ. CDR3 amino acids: CASSQDLHSTSGGLQETQYF. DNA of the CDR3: TGTGCCAGCAGCCAAGATCTGCATTCAACTAGCGGGGGCCTCCAAGAGACCCAGTACTTC.

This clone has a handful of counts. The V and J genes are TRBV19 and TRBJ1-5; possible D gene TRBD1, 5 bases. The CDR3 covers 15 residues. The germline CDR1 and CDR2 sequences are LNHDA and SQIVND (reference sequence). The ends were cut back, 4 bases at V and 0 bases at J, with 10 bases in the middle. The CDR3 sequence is CASSNGGYSNQPQHF. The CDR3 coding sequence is TGTGCCAGTAGTAATGGGGGGTATAGCAATCAGCCCCAGCATTTT.